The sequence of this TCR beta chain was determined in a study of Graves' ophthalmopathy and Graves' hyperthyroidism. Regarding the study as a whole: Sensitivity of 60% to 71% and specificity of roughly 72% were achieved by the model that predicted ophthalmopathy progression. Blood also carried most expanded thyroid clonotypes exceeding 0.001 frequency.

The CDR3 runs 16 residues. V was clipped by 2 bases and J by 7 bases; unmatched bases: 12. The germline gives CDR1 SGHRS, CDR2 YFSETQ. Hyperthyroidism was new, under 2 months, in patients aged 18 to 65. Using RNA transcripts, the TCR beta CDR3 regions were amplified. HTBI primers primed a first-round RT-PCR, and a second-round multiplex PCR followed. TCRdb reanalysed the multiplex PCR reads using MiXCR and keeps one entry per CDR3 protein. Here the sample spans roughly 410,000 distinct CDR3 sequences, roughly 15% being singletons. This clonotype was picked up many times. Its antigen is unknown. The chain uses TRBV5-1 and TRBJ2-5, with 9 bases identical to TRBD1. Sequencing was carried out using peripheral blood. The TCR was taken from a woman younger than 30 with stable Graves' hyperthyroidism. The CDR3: CASSFQTQGALRTQYF. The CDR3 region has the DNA TGCGCCAGCAGCTTTCAAACACAGGGGGCCTTGAGGACCCAGTACTTC.